The sequence of this TCR beta chain was determined in a study of tumor and adjacent non-tumor tissue in lung cancer. Study-wide background: Histology: under 15 adenocarcinoma, a couple of squamous cell carcinoma, 1 small cell lung cancer. Aged 31 to 76 years, patients included nine to eleven men and a few women with stage I to III disease. Overall study results and limits: Tumor TCR diversity, when higher, was linked to shorter survival. Tumor repertoires had a smaller top 100 clone share than normal lung.

The CDR3 spans 15 residues. The germline gives CDR1 MDHEN, CDR2 SYDVKM. Three rounds of nested PCR, following a modified ARM-PCR protocol, produced the TCRbeta library. Using its own MiXCR run on the multiplex PCR reads, TCRdb lists one record per CDR3 protein. This sample has about 110,000 distinct CDR3 sequences; 75% occur once, and the top ten carry approximately 35%. This sample's RNA came from whole unsorted tissue. A note on this clonotype: Its antigen is undetermined. The junction does not match germline at one end; this may be a read error.

Sequencing input: lung tumor tissue. V is TRBV28 and J is TRBJ2-1, with D perhaps TRBD2 (6 bases). This TCR came from a woman aged 60-70 years with non-small cell lung cancer. CDR3 in DNA: TGTGCCAGCAGTTTTGTTGGCCTAGCGAACAATGAGCAGTTTTTC. Its translation: CASSFVGLANNEQFF.